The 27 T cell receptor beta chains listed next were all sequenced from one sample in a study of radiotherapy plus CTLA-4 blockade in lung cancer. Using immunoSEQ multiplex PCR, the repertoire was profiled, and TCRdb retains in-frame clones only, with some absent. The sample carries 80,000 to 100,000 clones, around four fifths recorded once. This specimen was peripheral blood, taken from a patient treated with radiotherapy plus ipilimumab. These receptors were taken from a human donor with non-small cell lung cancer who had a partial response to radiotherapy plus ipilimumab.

The CDR3 loop reads CASSLVGGVNEKLFF. In DNA, the CDR3 is TGTGCCAGCAGCTTAGTAGGGGGCGTTAATGAAAAACTGTTTTTT. The rearrangement joins TRBV7-9 to TRBJ1-4; the match to TRBD1 covers 7 bases. The CDR3 contains 15 residues. With V trimmed by 1 base and J by 4 bases, 3 bases remained unmatched. Germline values: CDR1 SEHNR, CDR2 FQNEAQ (reference sequence).

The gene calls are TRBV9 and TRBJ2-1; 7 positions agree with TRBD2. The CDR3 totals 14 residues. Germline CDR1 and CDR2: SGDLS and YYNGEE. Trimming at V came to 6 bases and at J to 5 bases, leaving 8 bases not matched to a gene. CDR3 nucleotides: TGTGCCAGCACCCGGGCTAGCGGCGACAATGAGCAGTTCTTC. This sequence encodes CASTRASGDNEQFF.

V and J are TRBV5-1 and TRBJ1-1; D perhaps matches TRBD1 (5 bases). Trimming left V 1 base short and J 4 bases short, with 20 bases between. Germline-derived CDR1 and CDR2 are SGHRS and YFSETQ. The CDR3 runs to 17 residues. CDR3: CASSLFPQDYGGTEAFF. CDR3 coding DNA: TGCGCCAGCAGCTTGTTCCCACAGGACTACGGGGGCACTGAAGCTTTCTTT.

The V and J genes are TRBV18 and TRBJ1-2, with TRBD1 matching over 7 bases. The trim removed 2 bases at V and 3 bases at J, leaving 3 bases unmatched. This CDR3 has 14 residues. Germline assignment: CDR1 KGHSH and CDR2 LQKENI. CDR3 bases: TGTGCCAGCTCACCAATAGGACAGGACTATGGCTACACCTTC. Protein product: CASSPIGQDYGYTF.

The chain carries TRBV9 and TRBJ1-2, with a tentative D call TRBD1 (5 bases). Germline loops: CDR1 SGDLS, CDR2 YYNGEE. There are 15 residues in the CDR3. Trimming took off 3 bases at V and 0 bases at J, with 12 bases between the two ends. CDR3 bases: TGTGCCAGCAGCGCCCGGGACTCCCCTAACTATGGCTACACCTTC. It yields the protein CASSARDSPNYGYTF. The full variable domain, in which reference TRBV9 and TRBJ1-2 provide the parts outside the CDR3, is DSGVTQTPKHLITATGQRVTLRCSPRSGDLSVYWYQQSLDQGLQFLIQYYNGEERAKGNILERFSAQQFPDLHSELNLSSLELGDSALYFCASSARDSPNYGYTFGSGTRLTVV.

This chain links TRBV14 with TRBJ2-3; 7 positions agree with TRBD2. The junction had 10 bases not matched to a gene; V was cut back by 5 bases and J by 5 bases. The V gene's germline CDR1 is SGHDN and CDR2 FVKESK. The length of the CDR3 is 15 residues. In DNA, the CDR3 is TGTGCCAGCAGCGGACGGGCGGGAGAAGTAGATACGCAGTATTTT. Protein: CASSGRAGEVDTQYF. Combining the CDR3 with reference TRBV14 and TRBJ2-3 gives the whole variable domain EAGVTQFPSHSVIEKGQTVTLRCDPISGHDNLYWYRRVMGKEIKFLLHFVKESKQDESGMPNNRFLAERTGGTYSTLKVQPAELEDSGVYFCASSGRAGEVDTQYFGPGTRLTVL.

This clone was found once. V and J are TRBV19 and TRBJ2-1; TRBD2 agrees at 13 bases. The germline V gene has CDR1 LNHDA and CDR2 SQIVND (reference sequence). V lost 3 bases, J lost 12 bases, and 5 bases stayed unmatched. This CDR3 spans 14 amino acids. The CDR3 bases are TGTGCCAGTAGTATGGGACTAGCGGGAAGAGGGCAGTTCTTC. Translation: CASSMGLAGRGQFF.

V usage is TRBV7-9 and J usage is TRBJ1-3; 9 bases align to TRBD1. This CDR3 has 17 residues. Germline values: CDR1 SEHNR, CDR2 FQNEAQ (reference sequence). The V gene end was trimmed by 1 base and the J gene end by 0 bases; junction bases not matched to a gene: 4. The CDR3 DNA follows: TGTGCCAGCAGCTTAGGGACAGGGGCCAGCTCTGGAAACACCATATATTTT. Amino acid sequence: CASSLGTGASSGNTIYF.

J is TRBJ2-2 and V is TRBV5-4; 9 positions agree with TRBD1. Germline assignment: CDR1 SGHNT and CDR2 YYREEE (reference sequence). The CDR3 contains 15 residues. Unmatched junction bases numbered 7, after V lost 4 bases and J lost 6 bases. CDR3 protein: CASSLQGARSGELFF. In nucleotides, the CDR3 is TGTGCCAGCAGCCTACAGGGGGCGAGATCCGGGGAGCTGTTTTTT.

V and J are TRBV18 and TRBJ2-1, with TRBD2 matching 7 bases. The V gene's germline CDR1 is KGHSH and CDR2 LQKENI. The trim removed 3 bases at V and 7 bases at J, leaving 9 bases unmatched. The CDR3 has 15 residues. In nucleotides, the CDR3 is TGTGCCAGCTCACCCGGACTAGTAATGATGAATGAGCAGTTCTTC. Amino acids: CASSPGLVMMNEQFF.

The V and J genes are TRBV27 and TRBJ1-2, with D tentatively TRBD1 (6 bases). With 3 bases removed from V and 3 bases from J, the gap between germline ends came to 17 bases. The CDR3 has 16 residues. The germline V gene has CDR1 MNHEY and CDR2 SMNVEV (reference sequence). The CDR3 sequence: CASSLVSGGGYYGYTF. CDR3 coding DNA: TGTGCCAGCAGTTTGGTGTCGGGGGGCGGGTACTATGGCTACACCTTC.

CDR3 in DNA: TGTGCCAGCAGCTTAACTGGGGCCCGTCAAGAGACCCAGTACTTC. Amino acid sequence: CASSLTGARQETQYF. The chain uses TRBV7-3 and TRBJ2-5; D is possibly TRBD1 (5 bases). The CDR3 is 15 residues long. Trimming left V 0 bases short and J 2 bases short, with 10 bases between. Germline loops: CDR1 SGHTA, CDR2 FQGTGA.

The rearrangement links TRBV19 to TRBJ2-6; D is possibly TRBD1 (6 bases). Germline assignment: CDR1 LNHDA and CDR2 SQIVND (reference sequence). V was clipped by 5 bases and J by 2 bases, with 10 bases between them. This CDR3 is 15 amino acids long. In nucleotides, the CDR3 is TGTGCCAGTAGTGTAACAGGGACTGGGGCCAACGTCCTGACTTTC. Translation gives CASSVTGTGANVLTF. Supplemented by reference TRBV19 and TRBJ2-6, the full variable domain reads DGGITQSPKYLFRKEGQNVTLSCEQNLNHDAMYWYRQDPGQGLRLIYYSQIVNDFQKGDIAEGYSVSREKKESFPLTVTSAQKNPTAFYLCASSVTGTGANVLTFGAGSRLTVL.

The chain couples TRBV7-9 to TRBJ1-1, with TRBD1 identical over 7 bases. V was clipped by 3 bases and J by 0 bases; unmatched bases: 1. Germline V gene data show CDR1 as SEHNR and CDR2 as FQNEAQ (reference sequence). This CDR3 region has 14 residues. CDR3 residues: CASSFGQVNTEAFF. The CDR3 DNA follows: TGTGCCAGCAGCTTTGGACAGGTGAACACTGAAGCTTTCTTT.

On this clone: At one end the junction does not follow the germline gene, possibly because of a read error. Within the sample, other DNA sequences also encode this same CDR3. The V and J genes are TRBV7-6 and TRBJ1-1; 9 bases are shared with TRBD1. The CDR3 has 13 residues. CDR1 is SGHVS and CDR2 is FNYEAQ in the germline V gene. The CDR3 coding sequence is TGCGCCAGCAGCCCGGTGACAGGGGGTGAAGCTTTCTTT. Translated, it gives CASSPVTGGEAFF.

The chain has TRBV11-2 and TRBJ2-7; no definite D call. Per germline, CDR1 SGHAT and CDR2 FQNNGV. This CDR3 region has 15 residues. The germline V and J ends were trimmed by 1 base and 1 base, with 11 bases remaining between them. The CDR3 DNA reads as TGTGCCAGCAGCTTAGGCGGAATCTCTTCCTACGAGCAGTACTTC. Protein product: CASSLGGISSYEQYF.

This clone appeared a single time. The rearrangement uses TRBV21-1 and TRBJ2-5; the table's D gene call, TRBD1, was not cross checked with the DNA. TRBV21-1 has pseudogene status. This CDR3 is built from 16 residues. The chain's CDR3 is CASSKDQGDRQETQYF. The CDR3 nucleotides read TGTGCCAGCAGCAAAGATCAAGGGGATCGGCAAGAGACCCAGTACTTC.

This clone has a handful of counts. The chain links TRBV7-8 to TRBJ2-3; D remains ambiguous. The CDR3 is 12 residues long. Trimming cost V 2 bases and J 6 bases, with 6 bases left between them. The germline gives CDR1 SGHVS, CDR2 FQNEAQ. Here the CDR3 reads CASSLLGDTQYF. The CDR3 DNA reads TGTGCCAGCAGCTTACTCGGTGATACGCAGTATTTT.

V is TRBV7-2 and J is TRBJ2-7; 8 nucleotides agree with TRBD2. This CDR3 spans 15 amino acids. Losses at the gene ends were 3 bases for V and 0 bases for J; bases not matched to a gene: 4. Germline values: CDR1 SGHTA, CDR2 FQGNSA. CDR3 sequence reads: CASSFSGASSYEQYF. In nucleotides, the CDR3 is TGTGCCAGCAGCTTTAGCGGGGCGAGCTCCTACGAGCAGTACTTC.

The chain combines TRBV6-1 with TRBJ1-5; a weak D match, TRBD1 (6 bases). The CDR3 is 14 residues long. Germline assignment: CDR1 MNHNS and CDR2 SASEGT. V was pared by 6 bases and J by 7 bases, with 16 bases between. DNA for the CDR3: TGTGCCAGCAGATCGGTCTCCCAGGGGCAGCCCCAGCATTTT. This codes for CASRSVSQGQPQHF.

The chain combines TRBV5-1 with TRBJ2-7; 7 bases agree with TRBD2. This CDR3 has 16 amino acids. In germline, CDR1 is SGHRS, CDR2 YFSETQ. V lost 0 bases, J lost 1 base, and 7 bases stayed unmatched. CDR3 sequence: CASSLEAGRISYEQYF. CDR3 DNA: TGCGCCAGCAGCTTGGAAGCGGGAAGGATTTCCTACGAGCAGTACTTC.

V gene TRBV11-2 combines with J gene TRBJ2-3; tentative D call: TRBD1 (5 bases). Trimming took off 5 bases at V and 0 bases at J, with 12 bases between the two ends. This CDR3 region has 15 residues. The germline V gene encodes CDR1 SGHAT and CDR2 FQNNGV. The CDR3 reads CASSQRQLSTDTQYF. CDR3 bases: TGTGCCAGCAGCCAAAGACAGCTAAGCACAGATACGCAGTATTTT.

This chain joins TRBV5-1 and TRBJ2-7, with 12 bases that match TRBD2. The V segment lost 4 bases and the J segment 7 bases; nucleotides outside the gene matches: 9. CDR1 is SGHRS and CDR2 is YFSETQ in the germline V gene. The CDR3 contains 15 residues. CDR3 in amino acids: CASSRLIGLAGEQYF. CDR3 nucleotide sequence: TGCGCCAGCAGCCGTTTAATTGGACTAGCGGGAGAGCAGTACTTC.

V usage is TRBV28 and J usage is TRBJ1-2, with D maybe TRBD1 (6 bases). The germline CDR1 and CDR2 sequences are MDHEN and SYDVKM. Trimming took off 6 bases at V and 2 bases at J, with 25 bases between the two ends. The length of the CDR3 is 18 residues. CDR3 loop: CASSFSGGGWVVNYGYTF. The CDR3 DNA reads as TGTGCCAGCAGCTTTTCGGGGGGCGGTTGGGTCGTAAACTATGGCTACACCTTC.

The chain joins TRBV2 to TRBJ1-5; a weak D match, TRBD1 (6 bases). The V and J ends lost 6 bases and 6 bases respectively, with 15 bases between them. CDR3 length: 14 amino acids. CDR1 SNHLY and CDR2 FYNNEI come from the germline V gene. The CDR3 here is CASRSGGASQPQHF. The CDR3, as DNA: TGTGCCAGCAGGAGCGGGGGCGCAAGTCAGCCCCAGCATTTT.

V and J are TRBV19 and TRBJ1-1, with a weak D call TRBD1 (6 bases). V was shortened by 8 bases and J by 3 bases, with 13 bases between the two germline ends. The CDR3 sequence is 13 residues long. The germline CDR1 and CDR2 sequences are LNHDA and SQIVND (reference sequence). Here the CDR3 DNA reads TGTGCCAGTGGAGGCAGGGGCTACACTGAAGCTTTCTTT. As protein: CASGGRGYTEAFF. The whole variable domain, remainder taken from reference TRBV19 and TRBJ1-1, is DGGITQSPKYLFRKEGQNVTLSCEQNLNHDAMYWYRQDPGQGLRLIYYSQIVNDFQKGDIAEGYSVSREKKESFPLTVTSAQKNPTAFYLCASGGRGYTEAFFGQGTRLTVV.

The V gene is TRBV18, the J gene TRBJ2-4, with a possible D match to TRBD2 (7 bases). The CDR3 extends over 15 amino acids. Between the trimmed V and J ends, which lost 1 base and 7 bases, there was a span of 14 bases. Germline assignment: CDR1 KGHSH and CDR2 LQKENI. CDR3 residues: CASSPREGTGNIQYF. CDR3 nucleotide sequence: TGTGCCAGCTCACCACGGGAGGGTACAGGGAACATTCAGTACTTC.